These 21 T cell receptor beta chains were all obtained from the same sample, sequenced in a study of T cells in Graves' hyperthyroidism and ophthalmopathy. RNA transcripts served as the template for amplifying TCR beta CDR3 regions. First-round RT-PCR of the TCR CDR3 relied on the HTBI primer set. TCRdb re-derived calls from the multiplex PCR reads in MiXCR, one entry per CDR3 protein. This repertoire shows about 840,000 distinct CDR3 sequences, 38% found once; its top ten account for 7.5% to 9.5%. Source material: blood. Source of these receptors: a man aged 18 to 35 with Graves' hyperthyroidism.

This clonotype was picked up many times. This chain joins TRBV10-3 and TRBJ1-5; D gene ambiguous. The germline V gene encodes CDR1 ENHRY and CDR2 SYGVKD. The germline V and J ends were trimmed by 5 bases and 2 bases, with 7 bases remaining between them. CDR3 length: 13 amino acids. This CDR3 reads CAISNKGNQPQHF. In DNA form, the CDR3 reads TGTGCCATCAGTAATAAGGGCAATCAGCCCCAGCATTTT.

With regard to this clonotype: Since a much larger clone is just one base distant, this may be a read error. Given the absence of the conserved phenylalanine or tryptophan at the CDR3 end, a read error is likely. J is TRBJ1-3 and V is TRBV11-1; D remains ambiguous. The CDR3 is 14 residues long. V was trimmed by 10 bases and J by 0 bases, leaving 13 bases between them. Germline V gene lookup returns CDR1 SGHAT and CDR2 FQDESV (reference sequence). The CDR3: CAISDESSGNTIYL. The DNA of the CDR3 is TGTGCCATCAGTGACGAGAGCTCTGGAAACACCATATATCTT.

This clonotype came up a few times. The chain employs TRBV24-1 and TRBJ2-2; 10 bases map to TRBD2. The CDR3 has 17 amino acids. With 1 base clipped from V and 4 bases from J, the junction kept 5 bases outside the gene matches. Germline values: CDR1 KGHDR, CDR2 SFDVKD. In nucleotides, the CDR3 is TGTGCCACCAGTGATTTCCTAGCGGGAGACCTCACCGGGGAGCTGTTTTTT. This gives the protein CATSDFLAGDLTGELFF.

Remarks on this clonotype: A much bigger clone sits one base away, suggesting this may be a read error. This chain links TRBV7-3 with TRBJ2-6, with D possibly being TRBD1 or TRBD2 (5 bases each). This CDR3 is 16 amino acids long. CDR1 and CDR2 (germline): SGHTA, FQGTGA. CDR3 nucleotides: TGTGCCAGCAGCCCGCGAGGGGTATCTGGGGCCAACGTCCCGACTTTC. It is translated as CASSPRGVSGANVPTF.

V gene TRBV24-1 combines with J gene TRBJ1-1; D uncertain. Germline CDR1 and CDR2: KGHDR and SFDVKD. CDR3 length equals 14 residues. V was pared by 5 bases and J by 3 bases, with 12 bases between. Here the CDR3 DNA reads TGTGCCACCAGTGGGACTAGCGGGGACACTGAAGCTTTCTTT. Encoded protein: CATSGTSGDTEAFF.

The chain has TRBV19 and TRBJ2-7; 9 bases are shared with TRBD1. The germline gives CDR1 LNHDA, CDR2 SQIVND (reference sequence). J gave up 2 bases and V 11 bases, and 10 bases lay outside the gene matches. The CDR3 sequence is 14 residues long. In nucleotides, the CDR3 is TGTGCCTGGAGACCAGGACAGGGGACCTACGAGCAGTACTTC. This encodes CAWRPGQGTYEQYF.

This clonotype was detected a few times. The genes are TRBV12-3 or TRBV12-4 and TRBJ1-2; 8 bases are shared with TRBD1. V was clipped by 5 bases and J by 8 bases; unmatched bases: 10. This CDR3 is 14 amino acids long. The CDR3 protein is CASSADRAAGGYTF. CDR3 coding DNA: TGTGCCAGCAGTGCGGACAGGGCAGCGGGCGGCTACACCTTC.

Of note for this clonotype: Being one base from a much bigger clone, this may be a read error. Written as DNA, the CDR3 is TGTGCCAGCGGCCAAGGTGGCCATCAGCCCCAGCATTTT. Protein product: CASGQGGHQPQHF. The chain employs TRBV3-1 and TRBJ1-5; D remains ambiguous. The CDR3 is 13 residues long. Germline CDR1 and CDR2: LGHDT and YNNKEL (reference sequence).

This rearrangement joins TRBV7-2 to TRBJ2-7; D is ambiguous. Germline values: CDR1 SGHTA, CDR2 FQGNSA. Trimming pared 5 bases from V and 7 bases from J, leaving 18 bases between. There are 14 residues in the CDR3. CDR3 coding DNA: TGTGCCAGCAGCGACCCGGGCCACCCGGAGGAGCAGTACTTC. It encodes CASSDPGHPEEQYF.

This chain connects TRBV20-1 to TRBJ2-7; tentative D call: TRBD2 (7 bases). Trimming cost V 0 bases and J 3 bases, with 15 bases left between them. The CDR3 extends over 15 amino acids. Germline assignment: CDR1 DFQATT and CDR2 SNEGSKA (reference sequence). The CDR3 loop is CSARDKSGGVYEQYF. CDR3 coding DNA: TGCAGTGCTAGAGATAAGTCGGGGGGCGTCTACGAGCAGTACTTC.

This clonotype was detected many times. V is TRBV2 and J is TRBJ1-2; D gene unclear. Per the germline V gene, CDR1 is SNHLY and CDR2 is FYNNEI. V lost 8 bases and J lost 3, with 10 bases in between. The CDR3 loop spans 12 amino acids. CDR3 residues: CASLRNDYGYTF. The DNA for the CDR3 is TGTGCCAGCTTACGTAACGACTATGGCTACACCTTC.

This clonotype is a singleton in its sample. This may stem from a read error, because a much larger clone lies one nucleotide away. The genes are TRBV7-3 and TRBJ1-1; a possible D gene is TRBD1 (6 bases). V lost 6 bases, J lost 4 bases, and 15 bases lay in between. Per germline, CDR1 SGHTA and CDR2 FQGTGA. This CDR3 has 14 residues. The CDR3 coding sequence is TGTGCCAGCAGTTCTAGACGGGGGGCCACTGAAGCTTTCTTT. Encoded protein: CASSSRRGATEAFF.

This clonotype was observed a single time. The chain employs TRBV29-1 and TRBJ1-1; D is undetermined. Per germline, CDR1 SQVTM and CDR2 ANQGSEA. The CDR3 is 8 residues long. The CDR3 region has the DNA TGCAGACTCTATGAAGCTTTCTTT. Protein sequence: CRLYEAFF.

The table lists this clonotype with a few counts. The chain has TRBV28 and TRBJ2-7, with 8 bases aligning to TRBD2. Germline CDR1 and CDR2: MDHEN and SYDVKM. V dropped 10 bases and J dropped 7; count of bases not matched to a gene: 6. The CDR3 has 11 residues. CDR3 protein: CATGLAWEQYF. The CDR3 DNA sequence: TGTGCCACTGGACTAGCTTGGGAGCAGTACTTC.

The chain links TRBV7-2 to TRBJ2-7, with 7 bases matching TRBD1. Per the germline V gene, CDR1 is SGHTA and CDR2 is FQGNSA. The CDR3 sequence is 15 residues long. J gave up 0 bases and V 0 bases, and 2 bases lay outside the gene matches. The CDR3 region is CASSLADRSSYEQYF. The CDR3 DNA reads as TGTGCCAGCAGCTTAGCGGACAGGAGCTCCTACGAGCAGTACTTC.

This clonotype was observed a few times. V and J are TRBV20-1 and TRBJ1-5, with TRBD1 matching 10 bases. This CDR3 is 14 amino acids long. CDR1 and CDR2 (germline): DFQATT, SNEGSKA (reference sequence). J lost 6 bases, V lost 6 bases, and 8 bases had no gene match. This chain's CDR3 is CSAVRQGAGQPQHF. The CDR3 DNA follows: TGCAGTGCCGTCAGACAGGGGGCGGGTCAGCCCCAGCATTTT.

The V gene is TRBV7-9, the J gene TRBJ1-5, with D perhaps TRBD1 (5 bases). V shed 5 bases and J shed 8 bases, with 13 bases lying between them. The CDR3 sequence is 13 residues long. Per the germline V gene, CDR1 is SEHNR and CDR2 is FQNEAQ (reference sequence). As DNA, the CDR3 is TGTGCCAGCAGCCAGGGCGGGGGTGAGCCCCAGCATTTT. As protein: CASSQGGGEPQHF. Complete variable domain (other parts from reference TRBV7-9 and TRBJ1-5): DTGVSQNPRHKITKRGQNVTFRCDPISEHNRLYWYRQTLGQGPEFLTYFQNEAQLEKSRLLSDRFSAERPKGSFSTLEIQRTEQGDSAMYLCASSQGGGEPQHFGDGTRLSIL.

The chain is built from TRBV2 and TRBJ2-5; the D is unclear. Trimming removed 7 bases from V and 4 bases from J, with 10 bases in between. The germline gives CDR1 SNHLY, CDR2 FYNNEI. This CDR3 comprises 12 residues. The CDR3: CASKDAPETQYF. The CDR3 DNA reads as TGTGCCAGCAAGGACGCTCCAGAGACCCAGTACTTC.

A single count supports this clonotype. The rearrangement uses TRBV6-4 and TRBJ2-7, with TRBD2 matching over 7 bases. Germline lookup yields CDR1 MRHNA and CDR2 SNTAGT. Losses at the gene ends were 8 bases for V and 9 bases for J; bases not matched to a gene: 19. The CDR3 spans 15 residues. CDR3 loop: CASLPGLAALRWQYF. The CDR3 nucleotides read TGTGCCAGCCTCCCGGGGCTAGCGGCCCTACGATGGCAGTACTTC.

This clonotype came up many times. The V call is TRBV7-9, the J call TRBJ2-7, with D tentatively TRBD1 (5 bases). Between the trimmed V and J ends, which lost 0 bases and 8 bases, there was a span of 14 bases. Germline CDR1 is SEHNR and CDR2 is FQNEAQ (reference sequence). The CDR3 consists of 14 residues. In DNA form, the CDR3 reads TGTGCCAGCAGCTTAGCGGGGCAGGGCGACAAGCAGTACTTC. Translation: CASSLAGQGDKQYF.

This clonotype was seen a few times. This chain uses TRBV2 with TRBJ2-7; the D is unclear. Trimming left V 4 bases short and J 2 bases short, with 12 bases between. There are 14 residues in the CDR3. Germline V gives CDR1 SNHLY, CDR2 FYNNEI. CDR3 amino acids: CASSGETLTYEQYF. The CDR3 DNA follows: TGTGCCAGCAGTGGAGAGACGTTAACCTACGAGCAGTACTTC.